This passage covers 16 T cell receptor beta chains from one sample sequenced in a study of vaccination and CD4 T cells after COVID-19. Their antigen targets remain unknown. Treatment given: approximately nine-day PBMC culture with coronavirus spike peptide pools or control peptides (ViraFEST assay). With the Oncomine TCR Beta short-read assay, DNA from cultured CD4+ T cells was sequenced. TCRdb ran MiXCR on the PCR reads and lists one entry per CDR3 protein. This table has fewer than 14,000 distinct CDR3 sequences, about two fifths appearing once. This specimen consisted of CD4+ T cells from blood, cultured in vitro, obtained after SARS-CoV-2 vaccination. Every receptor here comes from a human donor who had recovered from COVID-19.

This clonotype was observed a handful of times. CDR3 bases: TGTGCCAGCAGACCCTACGGGGTTGGGACAGATACGCAGTATTTT. Amino acid sequence: CASRPYGVGTDTQYF. The chain employs TRBV6-2 or TRBV6-3 and TRBJ2-3; D perhaps matches TRBD2 (5 bases). This CDR3 is 15 amino acids long. CDR1 MNHEY and CDR2 SVGEGT come from the germline V gene. Trimming removed 6 bases from V and 3 bases from J, with 16 bases in between.

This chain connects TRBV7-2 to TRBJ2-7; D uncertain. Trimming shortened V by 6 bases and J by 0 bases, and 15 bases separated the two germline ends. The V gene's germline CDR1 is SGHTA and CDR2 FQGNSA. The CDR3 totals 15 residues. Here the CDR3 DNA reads TGTGCCAGCAGTATCAACGTAGCAAGCTCCTACGAGCAGTACTTC. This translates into CASSINVASSYEQYF.

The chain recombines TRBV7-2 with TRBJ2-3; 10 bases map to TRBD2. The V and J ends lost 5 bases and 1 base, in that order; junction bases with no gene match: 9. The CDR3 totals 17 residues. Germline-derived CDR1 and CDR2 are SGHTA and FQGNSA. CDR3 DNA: TGTGCCAGCAGCCCCCCGGGCCTAGCGGGAGGCACAGATACGCAGTATTTT. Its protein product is CASSPPGLAGGTDTQYF.

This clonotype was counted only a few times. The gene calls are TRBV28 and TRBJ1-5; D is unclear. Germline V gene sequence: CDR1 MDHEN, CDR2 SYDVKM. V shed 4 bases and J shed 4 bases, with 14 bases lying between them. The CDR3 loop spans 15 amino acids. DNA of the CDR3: TGTGCCAGCAGTTGGGAAAGTAAGGGAAATCAGCCCCAGCATTTT. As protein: CASSWESKGNQPQHF.

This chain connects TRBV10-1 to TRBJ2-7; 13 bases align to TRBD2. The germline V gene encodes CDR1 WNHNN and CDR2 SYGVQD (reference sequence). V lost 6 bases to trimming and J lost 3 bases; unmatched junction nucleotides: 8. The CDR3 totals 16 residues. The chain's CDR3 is CASSDSGTSGIYEQYF. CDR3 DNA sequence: TGCGCCAGCAGCGACTCCGGGACTAGCGGGATCTACGAGCAGTACTTC.

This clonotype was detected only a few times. Here the CDR3 reads CASSSQTGGIYGYTF. CDR3 in DNA: TGTGCCAGCAGCTCGCAGACAGGGGGCATCTATGGCTACACCTTC. The V gene is TRBV7-2, the J gene TRBJ1-2; 10 positions agree with TRBD1. CDR1 and CDR2 (germline): SGHTA, FQGNSA. The ends lost 4 bases at V and 4 bases at J; junction bases unmatched: 6. CDR3 length equals 15 residues.

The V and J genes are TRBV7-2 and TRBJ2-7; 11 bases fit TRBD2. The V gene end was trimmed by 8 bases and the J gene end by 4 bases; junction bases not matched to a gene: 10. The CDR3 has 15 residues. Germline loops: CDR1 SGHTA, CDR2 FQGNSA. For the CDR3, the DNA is TGTGCCAGCGGTGTGACTAGCGGGACCTTTTACGAGCAGTACTTC. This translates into CASGVTSGTFYEQYF.

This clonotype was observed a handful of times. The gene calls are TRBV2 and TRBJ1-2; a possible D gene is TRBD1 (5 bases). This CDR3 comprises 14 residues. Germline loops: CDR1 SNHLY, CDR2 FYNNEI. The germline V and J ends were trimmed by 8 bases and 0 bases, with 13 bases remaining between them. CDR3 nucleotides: TGTGCCAGCCGGGCGGGGGTAGCTAACTATGGCTACACCTTC. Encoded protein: CASRAGVANYGYTF.

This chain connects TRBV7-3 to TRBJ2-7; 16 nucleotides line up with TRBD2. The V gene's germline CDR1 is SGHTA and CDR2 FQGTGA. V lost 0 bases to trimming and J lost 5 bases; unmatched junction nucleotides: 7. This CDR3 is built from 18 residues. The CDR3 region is CASSLTPGLAGGLNEQYF. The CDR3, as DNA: TGTGCCAGCAGCTTAACACCGGGACTAGCGGGAGGGCTTAACGAGCAGTACTTC.

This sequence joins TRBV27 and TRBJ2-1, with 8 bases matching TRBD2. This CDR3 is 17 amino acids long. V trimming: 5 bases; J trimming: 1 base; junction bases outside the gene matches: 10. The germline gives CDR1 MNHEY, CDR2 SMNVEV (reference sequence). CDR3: CASSHKLLAGSYNEQFF. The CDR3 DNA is TGTGCCAGCAGTCACAAACTCCTAGCGGGTTCCTACAATGAGCAGTTCTTC.

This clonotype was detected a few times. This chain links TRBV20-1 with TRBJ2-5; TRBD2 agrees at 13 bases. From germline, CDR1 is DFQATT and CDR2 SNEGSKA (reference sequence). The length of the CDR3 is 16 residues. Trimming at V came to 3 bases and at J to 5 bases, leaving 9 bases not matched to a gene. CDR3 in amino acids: CSASPRTSGRRETQYF. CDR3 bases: TGCAGTGCTAGTCCCCGGACTAGCGGGAGACGGGAGACCCAGTACTTC.

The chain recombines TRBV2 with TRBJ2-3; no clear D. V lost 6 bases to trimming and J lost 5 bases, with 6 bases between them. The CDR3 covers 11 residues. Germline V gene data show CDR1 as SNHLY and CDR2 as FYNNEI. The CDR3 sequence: CASRGIDTQYF. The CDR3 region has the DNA TGTGCCAGCAGGGGGATAGATACGCAGTATTTT.

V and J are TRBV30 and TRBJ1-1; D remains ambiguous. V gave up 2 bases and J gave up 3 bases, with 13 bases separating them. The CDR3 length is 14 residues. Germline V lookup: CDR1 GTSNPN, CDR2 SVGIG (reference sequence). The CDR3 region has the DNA TGTGCCTGGAGTACAAACCGGGGTCACACTGAAGCTTTCTTT. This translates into CAWSTNRGHTEAFF.

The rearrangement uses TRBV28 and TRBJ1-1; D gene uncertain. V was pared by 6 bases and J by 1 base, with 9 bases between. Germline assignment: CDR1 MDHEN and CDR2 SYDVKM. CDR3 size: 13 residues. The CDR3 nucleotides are TGTGCCAGCAGCCGGAGATCGAACACTGAAGCTTTCTTT. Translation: CASSRRSNTEAFF.

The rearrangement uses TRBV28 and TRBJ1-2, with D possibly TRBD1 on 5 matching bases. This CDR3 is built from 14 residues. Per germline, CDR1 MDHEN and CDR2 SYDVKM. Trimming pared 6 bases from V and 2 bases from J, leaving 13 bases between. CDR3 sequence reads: CASSLGGGNYGYTF. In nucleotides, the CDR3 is TGTGCCAGCAGCTTGGGGGGAGGGAACTATGGCTACACCTTC.

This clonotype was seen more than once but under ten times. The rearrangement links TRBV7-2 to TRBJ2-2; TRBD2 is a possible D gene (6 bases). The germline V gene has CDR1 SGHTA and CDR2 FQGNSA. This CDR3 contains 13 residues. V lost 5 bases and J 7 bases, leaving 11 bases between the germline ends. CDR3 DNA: TGTGCCAGCAGCCACGGGACTTACGGGGAGCTGTTTTTT. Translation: CASSHGTYGELFF.